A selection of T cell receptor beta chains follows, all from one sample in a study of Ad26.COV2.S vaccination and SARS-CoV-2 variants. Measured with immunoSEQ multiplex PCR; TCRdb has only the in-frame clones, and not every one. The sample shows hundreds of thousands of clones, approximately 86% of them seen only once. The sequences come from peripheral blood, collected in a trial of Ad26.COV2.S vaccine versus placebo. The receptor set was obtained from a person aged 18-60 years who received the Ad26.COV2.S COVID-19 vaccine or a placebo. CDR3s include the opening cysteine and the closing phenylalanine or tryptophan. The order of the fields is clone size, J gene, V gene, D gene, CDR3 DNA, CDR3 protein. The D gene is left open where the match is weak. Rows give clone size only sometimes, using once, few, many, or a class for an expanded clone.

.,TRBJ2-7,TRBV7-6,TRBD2,TGTGCCAGCAGCTTAGGGGGACTAGCGGGAGACGAGCAGTACTTC,CASSLGGLAGDEQYF
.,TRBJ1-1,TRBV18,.,TGTGCCAGCTCATCGAGACAGGAGGGGGCTGAAGCTTTCTTT,CASSSRQEGAEAFF
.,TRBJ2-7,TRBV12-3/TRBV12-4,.,TGTGCCAGCAGTTTAGTAGGCTGGACCGAGAGGTACTTC,CASSLVGWTERYF
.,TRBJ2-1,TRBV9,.,TGTGCCAGCAGCCCGACTAGAGACAATGAGCAGTTCTTC,CASSPTRDNEQFF
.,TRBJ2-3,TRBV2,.,TGTGCCAGCAGCGAGGGGAGGAGAACAGATACGCAGTATTTT,CASSEGRRTDTQYF
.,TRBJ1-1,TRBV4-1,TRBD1,TGCGCCAGCAGCGCCCCGACAGGGAGAACTGAAGCTTTCTTT,CASSAPTGRTEAFF
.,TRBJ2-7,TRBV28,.,TGTGCCAGCAGTTTCTATAGGGGGGATACCTACGAGCAGTACTTC,CASSFYRGDTYEQYF
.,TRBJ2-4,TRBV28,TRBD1,TGTGCCAGCAGTGGGACAGGGTCAAACATTCAGTACTTC,CASSGTGSNIQYF
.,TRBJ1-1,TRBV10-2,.,TGCGCCAGCATTGACCCAGGGTTGAACACTGAAGCTTTCTTT,CASIDPGLNTEAFF
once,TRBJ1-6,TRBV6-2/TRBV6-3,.,TGTGCCAGCAGTTACTCGATGAGGACTTTCTATAATTCACCCCTCCACTTT,CASSYSMRTFYNSPLHF
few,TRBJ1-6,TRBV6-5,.,TGTGCCAGCAGTCCCCTCCAGGGTGGTAGGTCACCCCTCCACTTT,CASSPLQGGRSPLHF
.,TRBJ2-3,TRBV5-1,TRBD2,TGCGCCAGCAGCGAATCCGGGACTAGCTGGAGGAGCACAGATACGCAGTATTTT,CASSESGTSWRSTDTQYF
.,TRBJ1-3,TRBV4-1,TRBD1,TGCGCCAGCAGCCCGGACAGGGGAAACACCATATATTTT,CASSPDRGNTIYF
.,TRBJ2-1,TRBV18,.,TGTGCCAGCTCACCACCAGGTAATTGGGCATACAATGAGCAGTTCTTC,CASSPPGNWAYNEQFF
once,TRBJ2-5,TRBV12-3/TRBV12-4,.,TGTGCCAGCAGTTTAGCGGGGAAGACCCAGTACTTC,CASSLAGKTQYF
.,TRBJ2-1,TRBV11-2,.,TGTGCCAGCAGCCTAGTGAACAATGAGCAGTTCTTC,CASSLVNNEQFF
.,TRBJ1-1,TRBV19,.,TGTGCCAGTAGTATGACGGCCTCGGGGACTGAAGCTTTCTTT,CASSMTASGTEAFF
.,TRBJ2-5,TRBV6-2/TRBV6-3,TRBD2,TGTGCCAGCAGTTATGGCGTAGCGGGAAACCAAGAGACCCAGTACTTC,CASSYGVAGNQETQYF
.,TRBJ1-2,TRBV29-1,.,TGCAGCGTATACAGGGAAGATGGCTACACCTTC,CSVYREDGYTF
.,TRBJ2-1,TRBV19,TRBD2,TGTGCCAGTAAAGCGGGAGTTGGAGATGAGCAGTTCTTC,CASKAGVGDEQFF
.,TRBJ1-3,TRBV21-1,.,TGTGCCAGCAGCAAAAGTTGGGGGGCTGGTGGAAACACCATATATTTT,CASSKSWGAGGNTIYF
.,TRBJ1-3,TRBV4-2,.,TGTGCCAGCAGCCAAGCTTCAACTGGAAACACCATATATTTT,CASSQASTGNTIYF
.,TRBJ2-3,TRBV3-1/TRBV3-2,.,TGTGCCAGCAGCCAAGATATCTCAAGGAGTGCGCAGTATTTT,CASSQDISRSAQYF
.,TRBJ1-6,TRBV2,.,TGTGCCAGCAAACGGGATACAGATTCACCCCTCCACTTT,CASKRDTDSPLHF
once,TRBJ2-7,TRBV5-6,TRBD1,TGTGCCAGCAGCTTGCGGGACAGGGAGATTAGCTCCTACGAGCAGTACTTC,CASSLRDREISSYEQYF
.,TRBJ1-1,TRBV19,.,TGTGCCAGTAGTATCCGGCAATCAAGGGGCACTGAAGCTTTCTTT,CASSIRQSRGTEAFF
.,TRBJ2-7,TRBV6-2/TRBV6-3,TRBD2,TGTGCCAGCAGTTACTCCCTACTAGCGGAGCCCCACTACGAGCAGTACTTC,CASSYSLLAEPHYEQYF